A single sample gave rise to the 21 T cell receptor beta chains below, sequenced in a study of blood T cell repertoires in COVID-19. Profiled with immunoSEQ multiplex PCR; TCRdb holds only in-frame clones, not every one. The sample lists some 190,000 clones, around nine tenths seen once, with approximately 5.6% in the top ten. Input material: peripheral blood. Receptors originate from a woman between 40 and 50 years old who had recovered from COVID-19.

This rearrangement joins TRBV6-2 or TRBV6-3 to TRBJ2-5, with TRBD2 matching over 8 bases. CDR1 and CDR2 (germline): MNHEY, SVGEGT. The CDR3 runs to 16 residues. The V segment lost 0 bases and the J segment 2 bases; nucleotides outside the gene matches: 5. The CDR3 loop is CASSYSLAESQETQYF. The CDR3 nucleotides read TGTGCCAGCAGTTACTCACTAGCGGAATCTCAAGAGACCCAGTACTTC.

The rearrangement links TRBV5-1 to TRBJ1-1; TRBD1 aligns across 7 bases. V shed 0 bases and J 4 bases; nucleotides not matched to a gene: 6. Germline CDR1 SGHRS, CDR2 YFSETQ. The CDR3 extends over 15 amino acids. Here the CDR3 reads CASSLVSGGSTEAFF. As DNA, the CDR3 is TGCGCCAGCAGCTTGGTGTCAGGGGGTTCCACTGAAGCTTTCTTT.

In this sample, this clone turned up a few times. The V and J genes are TRBV3-1 (or the pseudogene TRBV3-2) and TRBJ1-5, with a possible D match to TRBD1 (6 bases). This CDR3 has 14 amino acids. Germline V gene data show CDR1 as LGHDT and CDR2 as YNNKEL (reference sequence). Trimming removed 4 bases at V and 3 bases at J, with 10 bases between. CDR3 in amino acids: CASSLTGSNQPQHF. CDR3 sequence (DNA): TGTGCCAGCAGCCTTACAGGGTCCAATCAGCCCCAGCATTTT.

This chain connects TRBV3-1 (or the pseudogene TRBV3-2) to TRBJ2-6, with D tentatively TRBD1 (6 bases). Germline CDR1 reads LGHDT; CDR2 reads YNNKEL (reference sequence). The germline V and J ends were trimmed by 2 bases and 4 bases, with 9 bases remaining between them. The CDR3 consists of 15 residues. The CDR3 region has the DNA TGTGCCAGCAGCCAACAGGGGCCGGGGGCCAACGTCCTGACTTTC. This translates into CASSQQGPGANVLTF.

J is TRBJ2-3 and V is TRBV18, with 12 bases aligning to TRBD2. The CDR3 has 15 amino acids. Losses at the gene ends were 4 bases for V and 3 bases for J; bases not matched to a gene: 2. CDR1 and CDR2 (germline): KGHSH, LQKENI. CDR3 amino acids: CASSRTSGVTDTQYF. The CDR3 DNA follows: TGTGCCAGCTCACGGACTAGCGGGGTGACAGATACGCAGTATTTT.

The chain joins TRBV7-9 to TRBJ2-1; 15 nucleotides line up with TRBD2. With V trimmed by 4 bases and J by 7 bases, 14 bases remained unmatched. The CDR3 loop spans 19 amino acids. Per germline, CDR1 SEHNR and CDR2 FQNEAQ (reference sequence). The CDR3: CASSSTAGLAGGGGNEQFF. DNA for the CDR3: TGTGCCAGCAGCTCAACCGCGGGACTAGCGGGAGGAGGCGGGAATGAGCAGTTCTTC.

The gene calls are TRBV20-1 and TRBJ2-7; D remains unclear. The CDR3 has 13 residues. Looked up from germline, CDR1 is DFQATT and CDR2 is SNEGSKA (reference sequence). V was cut by 3 bases and J by 3 bases, with 12 bases left in between. CDR3 sequence reads: CSASLGTVYEQYF. The CDR3 nucleotides are TGCAGTGCTAGTCTAGGTACCGTCTACGAGCAGTACTTC.

CDR3 bases: TGTGCCAGCAGCGTAGTAGCAGAGAGCTCCTACGAGCAGTACTTC. This sequence encodes CASSVVAESSYEQYF. The chain employs TRBV9 and TRBJ2-7, with D uncertain. Germline V gene sequence: CDR1 SGDLS, CDR2 YYNGEE. Trimming pared 0 bases from V and 0 bases from J, leaving 10 bases between. This CDR3 comprises 15 residues.

The chain is built from TRBV7-9 and TRBJ2-7, with D possibly being TRBD2 (6 bases). CDR1 and CDR2 (germline): SEHNR, FQNEAQ (reference sequence). The germline V and J ends were trimmed by 3 bases and 2 bases, with 14 bases remaining between them. This CDR3 spans 15 amino acids. CDR3 amino acids: CASSFGGATTYEQYF. CDR3 coding DNA: TGTGCCAGCAGCTTTGGCGGGGCTACAACCTACGAGCAGTACTTC.

The CDR3 DNA sequence: TGTGCCAGCAGTTCGGACAGAAATGAAAAACTGTTTTTT. This codes for CASSSDRNEKLFF. The chain links TRBV27 to TRBJ1-4, with D maybe TRBD1 (6 bases). The V end was cut by 4 bases, the J end by 5 bases, with 8 bases between. Per germline, CDR1 MNHEY and CDR2 SMNVEV (reference sequence). This CDR3 contains 13 residues.

This clone was seen just once. The chain joins TRBV21-1 to TRBJ2-1; the table's D call of TRBD2 was not tested on the DNA. TRBV21-1 corresponds to a pseudogene. The CDR3 sequence is 16 residues long. Written as DNA, the CDR3 is TGTGCCAGCGTTCCTCCTAGCGATTCCCCTTACAATGAGCAGTTCTTC. Amino acids: CASVPPSDSPYNEQFF.

This chain uses TRBV7-6 with TRBJ2-1; 14 bases line up with TRBD2. V was pared by 3 bases and J by 6 bases, with 7 bases of the junction left unmatched. The CDR3 loop spans 17 amino acids. The germline gives CDR1 SGHVS, CDR2 FNYEAQ. CDR3 sequence: CASSLTSGRAGGNEQFF. CDR3 DNA sequence: TGTGCCAGCAGCTTGACTAGCGGGAGGGCCGGCGGCAATGAGCAGTTCTTC. Filled out from reference TRBV7-6 and TRBJ2-1, the complete variable domain reads GAGVSQSPRYKVTKRGQDVALRCDPISGHVSLYWYRQALGQGPEFLTYFNYEAQQDKSGLPNDRFSAERPEGSISTLTIQRTEQRDSAMYRCASSLTSGRAGGNEQFFGPGTRLTVL.

This chain connects TRBV3-1 (or the pseudogene TRBV3-2) to TRBJ2-2; maybe TRBD2 (5 bases). CDR3 length: 16 residues. The germline V gene has CDR1 LGHDT and CDR2 YNNKEL (reference sequence). Trimming pared 5 bases from V and 8 bases from J, leaving 21 bases between. The CDR3 DNA reads TGTGCCAGCAGCTTCGGTTCCGTCAATCGGGGTGGGGAGCTGTTTTTT. It translates to CASSFGSVNRGGELFF.

The V call is TRBV23-1, the J call TRBJ1-1, with TRBD1 matching 8 bases. TRBV23-1 has ORF status, its function being uncertain. CDR3 length equals 16 residues. J lost 1 base, V lost 9 bases, and 13 bases had no gene match. The chain's CDR3 is CARETDRALKNTEAFF. The CDR3 bases are TGCGCCAGGGAAACGGACAGGGCCCTTAAGAACACTGAAGCTTTCTTT.

The chain has TRBV7-2 and TRBJ2-7; D is possibly TRBD2 (7 bases). Trimming pared 1 base from V and 2 bases from J, leaving 9 bases between. The CDR3 contains 14 residues. The germline V gene has CDR1 SGHTA and CDR2 FQGNSA. The CDR3 is CASSLDGGPYEQYF. DNA for the CDR3: TGTGCCAGCAGCTTAGACGGGGGGCCCTACGAGCAGTACTTC.

The chain is built from TRBV28 and TRBJ2-3; 12 nucleotides line up with TRBD2. This CDR3 region has 21 residues. CDR1 and CDR2 (germline): MDHEN, SYDVKM. The trim removed 3 bases at V and 4 bases at J, leaving 20 bases unmatched. The CDR3 DNA sequence: TGTGCCAGCAGTTTTGTGTTCGGGGACCTCAGACTAGCGGGAGTTTCAGATACGCAGTATTTT. It yields the protein CASSFVFGDLRLAGVSDTQYF.

The gene calls are TRBV5-1 and TRBJ2-3, with TRBD2 matching over 14 bases. The CDR3 runs 18 residues. Looked up from germline, CDR1 is SGHRS and CDR2 is YFSETQ. V lost 0 bases to trimming and J lost 0 bases; unmatched junction nucleotides: 3. The CDR3 here is CASSLGLAGGVSTDTQYF. Here the CDR3 DNA reads TGCGCCAGCAGCTTGGGACTAGCGGGAGGGGTAAGCACAGATACGCAGTATTTT.

The chain uses TRBV4-1 and TRBJ2-3; the match to TRBD1 covers 9 bases. V lost 6 bases and J lost 0; bases outside the gene matches: 7. Per germline, CDR1 MGHRA and CDR2 YSYEKL. The CDR3 has 16 residues. CDR3 sequence: CASSPDRGPSTDTQYF. The CDR3 region has the DNA TGCGCCAGCAGTCCGGACAGGGGCCCTAGCACAGATACGCAGTATTTT.

This chain joins TRBV15 and TRBJ2-2; D is perhaps TRBD2 (6 bases). The CDR3 has 16 amino acids. Germline V CDR1 and CDR2: LNHNV, YYDKDF (reference sequence). With 3 bases removed from V and 2 bases from J, the gap between germline ends came to 13 bases. DNA for the CDR3: TGTGCCACCAGCAGCCGGGACTTAGCCAACACCGGGGAGCTGTTTTTT. Encoded protein: CATSSRDLANTGELFF.

The rearrangement links TRBV19 to TRBJ1-5; possible D gene TRBD1, 5 bases. CDR1 and CDR2 from the germline V gene are LNHDA and SQIVND (reference sequence). This CDR3 is built from 14 residues. Trimming pared 4 bases from V and 5 bases from J, leaving 12 bases between. The CDR3 DNA reads TGTGCCAGTAGTAGAGGGGAGGGCTATCAGCCCCAGCATTTT. It codes for CASSRGEGYQPQHF.

This rearrangement joins TRBV27 to TRBJ1-1; 9 bases map to TRBD1. Germline V CDR1 and CDR2: MNHEY, SMNVEV (reference sequence). The CDR3 is 14 amino acids. V lost 5 bases, J lost 4 bases, and 5 bases stayed unmatched. This chain's CDR3 is CASSAQGASTEAFF. The CDR3 DNA follows: TGTGCCAGCAGTGCACAGGGGGCAAGCACTGAAGCTTTCTTT.